This T cell receptor (beta chain) was found in a study of metastatic and nonmetastatic thyroid tumors. Methods used by the authors: The study's classifier, a distant-metastasis tool for papillary thyroid cancer, was built using CDR3 differences across clinicopathological groups. MiXCR re-clonotyped the PCR reads for TCRdb. TCRdb, not the authors, supplied the V and J calls. The sample records about 21,000 clones, roughly 12% being singletons. Thyroid surgery had not been preceded by any treatment in any patient. Trimming left V 5 bases short and J 6 bases short, with 7 bases between. The CDR3 runs to 11 residues. Germline V gene lookup returns CDR1 DFQATT and CDR2 SNEGSKA (reference sequence). This clone showed up many times. Other DNA sequences of this sample code for an identical CDR3.

The specimen sequenced was blood. The rearrangement links TRBV20-1 to TRBJ1-4; D ambiguous. The sequence came from a female donor with papillary thyroid cancer or a benign thyroid nodule (not recorded which). Some clones in this sample may be carry-over from other donors' samples. This CDR3 is CSAPSDEKLFF. CDR3 nucleotides: TGCAGTGCTCCCTCCGATGAAAAACTGTTTTTT.